These 21 T cell receptor beta chains share one sample of origin, sequenced in a study of blood T cells in healthy people across ages. The authors ran a second PCR of about 6 to 11 cycles using a sample-barcoded 5' primer and a J-beta primer mix. Each CDR3 protein is one row after TCRdb ran MiXCR on the 5' RACE reads. Of fewer than 750,000 distinct CDR3 sequences listed, around half are singletons. Material for sequencing was blood. Receptors originate from an older man in good health.

CDR3 bases: TGCAGTGCTAGCCGGGGAGCGGGGGGGTACAATGAGCAGTACTTC. It codes for CSASRGAGGYNEQYF. This sequence joins TRBV20-1 and TRBJ2-1; TRBD2 aligns across 10 bases. Gene TRBJ2-7 matches the end of the DNA better, so the J call may be wrong. The germline V gene encodes CDR1 DFQATT and CDR2 SNEGSKA (reference sequence). The CDR3 sequence is 15 residues long.

The J gene is TRBJ2-1, the V gene TRBV7-2; 12 bases match TRBD2. The CDR3 is made up of 14 amino acids. Per germline, CDR1 SGHTA and CDR2 FQGNSA. V lost 3 bases, J lost 11 bases, and 5 bases stayed unmatched. Here the CDR3 DNA reads TGTGCCAGCAGCTTGGCTAGCGGGAGGGTTAAGCAGTTCTTC. It yields the protein CASSLASGRVKQFF.

This chain connects TRBV4-1 to TRBJ2-3, with TRBD2 matching over 7 bases. V gave up 4 bases and J gave up 1 base; unmatched junction bases: 5. Germline CDR1 reads MGHRA; CDR2 reads YSYEKL. CDR3 length equals 15 residues. The CDR3 coding sequence is TGCGCCAGCAGCCCGAGCGGGGCCCGCACAGATACGCAGTATTTT. Translating gives CASSPSGARTDTQYF.

This chain links TRBV5-1 with TRBJ2-5, with D possibly matching TRBD2 (5 bases). Germline V gene lookup returns CDR1 SGHRS and CDR2 YFSETQ. The germline V and J ends were trimmed by 0 bases and 11 bases, with 23 bases remaining between them. The CDR3 is 16 amino acids. The CDR3 bases are TGCGCCAGCAGCTTGGGTGAAGCGGCAGGTACCGATGAGCAGTACTTC. Translating it yields CASSLGEAAGTDEQYF.

V is TRBV7-2 and J is TRBJ2-5; D gene ambiguous. The J call is uncertain, as TRBJ2-7 better fits the DNA end. The CDR3 loop spans 14 amino acids. Germline CDR1 and CDR2: SGHTA and FQGNSA. The DNA of the CDR3 is TGTGCCAGCAGCTTAGAGAACACGTTAGGCGAGCAGTACTTC. Translating gives CASSLENTLGEQYF.

The sample holds one count of this clonotype. The genes are TRBV11-2 and TRBJ2-7, with D perhaps matching TRBD1 (6 bases). The germline V gene encodes CDR1 SGHAT and CDR2 FQNNGV. V lost 1 base and J lost 3, with 10 bases in between. The CDR3 consists of 14 residues. The CDR3 DNA follows: TGTGCCAGCAGCTTAGCCGAACAGGGCTACGAGCAGTACTTC. Protein sequence: CASSLAEQGYEQYF. Full variable domain (outside the CDR3, taken from reference TRBV11-2 and TRBJ2-7): EAGVAQSPRYKIIEKRQSVAFWCNPISGHATLYWYQQILGQGPKLLIQFQNNGVVDDSQLPKDRFSAERLKGVDSTLKIQPAKLEDSAVYLCASSLAEQGYEQYFGPGTRLTVT.

This chain links TRBV7-2 with TRBJ2-7, with 7 nucleotides matching TRBD2. CDR1 is SGHTA and CDR2 is FQGNSA in the germline V gene. V lost 1 base to trimming and J lost 2 bases; unmatched junction nucleotides: 8. The CDR3 loop spans 16 amino acids. CDR3 residues: CASSLEGGSGAYEQYF. The CDR3 DNA reads as TGTGCCAGCAGCTTAGAGGGCGGGAGCGGCGCCTACGAGCAGTACTTC.

The DNA of the CDR3 is TGTGCCAGCAGCAAAGGACAGGGTGGGGCATACAATGAGCAGTTCTTC. Encoded protein: CASSKGQGGAYNEQFF. This chain uses TRBV9 with TRBJ2-1; 8 bases are shared with TRBD1. The CDR3 runs to 16 residues. The V segment lost 4 bases and the J segment 4 bases; nucleotides outside the gene matches: 10. CDR1 and CDR2 (germline): SGDLS, YYNGEE.

V gene TRBV7-3 combines with J gene TRBJ2-7, with TRBD1 as a possible D gene (7 bases). The CDR3 contains 15 residues. Germline V gene sequence: CDR1 SGHTA, CDR2 FQGTGA. V gave up 1 base and J gave up 4 bases, with 14 bases separating them. The CDR3 nucleotides read TGTGCCAGCAGCTTAAGCGCAGGGGGGCGGTACGAGCAGTACTTC. Its translation: CASSLSAGGRYEQYF. Drawing the rest from reference TRBV7-3 and TRBJ2-7, the complete variable domain is GAGVSQTPSNKVTEKGKYVELRCDPISGHTALYWYRQSLGQGPEFLIYFQGTGAADDSGLPNDRFFAVRPEGSVSTLKIQRTERGDSAVYLCASSLSAGGRYEQYFGPGTRLTVT.

This chain joins TRBV19 and TRBJ2-7, with D perhaps TRBD2 (5 bases). The CDR3 totals 14 residues. Germline-derived CDR1 and CDR2 are LNHDA and SQIVND (reference sequence). With 6 bases removed from V and 5 bases from J, the gap between germline ends came to 17 bases. CDR3 DNA: TGTGCCAGTAGGTTGGTCACGGGGAGCCACGAGCAGTACTTC. This translates into CASRLVTGSHEQYF.

This clonotype was recorded a few times. This rearrangement joins TRBV29-1 to TRBJ2-1; 9 nucleotides align to TRBD2. Germline assignment: CDR1 SQVTM and CDR2 ANQGSEA. The CDR3 length is 16 residues. Trimming removed 6 bases from V and 10 bases from J; junction bases left unmatched: 19. CDR3 nucleotides: TGCAGCGTCCCACTTAGCGGGAGATTGGGGCGGGTGGAGCAGTTCTTC. As protein: CSVPLSGRLGRVEQFF.

This clonotype was counted a few times. The gene calls are TRBV7-2 and TRBJ1-5; maybe TRBD1 (6 bases). The V gene lost 1 base and the J gene lost 6 bases, with 13 bases spanning the gap. This CDR3 is 15 amino acids long. Germline values: CDR1 SGHTA, CDR2 FQGNSA. The CDR3: CASSLESGEGQPQHF. Here the CDR3 DNA reads TGTGCCAGCAGCTTAGAGTCAGGGGAGGGTCAGCCCCAGCATTTT.

This clonotype has a count of ten or more. The V and J genes are TRBV7-9 and TRBJ1-4; D unclear. Trimming removed 3 bases at V and 4 bases at J, with 9 bases between. Germline values: CDR1 SEHNR, CDR2 FQNEAQ (reference sequence). This CDR3 has 14 amino acids. The CDR3 DNA is TGTGCCAGCAGCTTGATGGGGAATAATGAAAAACTGTTTTTT. Its translation: CASSLMGNNEKLFF.

The chain links TRBV6-2 or TRBV6-3 to TRBJ2-3, with no clear D. The CDR3 sequence is 16 residues long. Trimming took 2 bases from V and 2 from J, leaving 14 bases between them. The V gene's germline CDR1 is MNHEY and CDR2 SVGEGT. The CDR3: CASSYPLGRSTDTQYF. CDR3 in DNA: TGTGCCAGCAGTTACCCTCTCGGACGGTCCACAGATACGCAGTATTTT.

This clonotype was counted between two and nine times. The gene calls are TRBV6-5 and TRBJ1-5; the match to TRBD1 covers 9 bases. V dropped 8 bases and J dropped 5; count of bases not matched to a gene: 1. Germline CDR1 and CDR2: MNHEY and SVGAGI. This CDR3 is built from 12 residues. The CDR3 region is CASGDRDQPQHF. The CDR3 DNA follows: TGTGCCAGCGGGGACAGGGATCAGCCCCAGCATTTT.

DNA for the CDR3: TGTGCCAGCCTACCGTCTGACAGTTCCTTGGCGTTAAGCTACACCTTC. It is translated as CASLPSDSSLALSYTF. The chain recombines TRBV21-1 with TRBJ1-2; the table assigns TRBD1, which was not confirmed against the DNA. TRBV21-1 has pseudogene status. This CDR3 has 16 amino acids.

This clonotype has more than one count but fewer than ten. This chain links TRBV7-8 with TRBJ2-3; the match to TRBD2 covers 9 bases. The germline V gene encodes CDR1 SGHVS and CDR2 FQNEAQ. There are 17 residues in the CDR3. V shed 3 bases, J shed 5 bases, and the junction held 12 bases outside the gene matches. CDR3 residues: CASSFYGTSNSLDTQYF. DNA of the CDR3: TGTGCCAGCAGCTTTTATGGGACTAGCAACAGTTTAGATACGCAGTATTTT.

This clonotype was seen at least ten times. The V and J genes are TRBV6-5 and TRBJ1-1; D remains unclear. This CDR3 has 15 residues. The ends were cut back, 0 bases at V and 1 base at J, with 9 bases in the middle. Germline V gene data show CDR1 as MNHEY and CDR2 as SVGAGI. The CDR3 spells CASSYSTRRNTEAFF. The CDR3, as DNA: TGTGCCAGCAGTTACTCCACAAGAAGGAACACTGAAGCTTTCTTT.

This chain links TRBV5-1 with TRBJ2-7; D may match TRBD1 or TRBD2 (5 bases each). V shed 4 bases and J shed 1 base, with 9 bases lying between them. The CDR3 totals 13 residues. The germline gives CDR1 SGHRS, CDR2 YFSETQ. The CDR3, as DNA: TGCGCCAGCAGCGAGGGACCTTCCTACGAGCAGTACTTC. It encodes CASSEGPSYEQYF.

The chain uses TRBV20-1 and TRBJ2-7, with a tentative D call TRBD1 (7 bases). V was clipped by 1 base and J by 10 bases, with 17 bases between them. CDR1 is DFQATT, CDR2 SNEGSKA, per germline (reference sequence). The CDR3 runs to 13 residues. The CDR3 here is CSARASGQGDQYF. The CDR3 DNA is TGCAGTGCTAGAGCCAGCGGGCAGGGGGACCAGTACTTC.

The table lists this clonotype with a few counts. V and J are TRBV7-2 and TRBJ1-4; tentatively, D is TRBD1 (5 bases). The CDR3 extends over 14 amino acids. V lost 5 bases and J 5 bases, leaving 12 bases between the germline ends. CDR1 is SGHTA, CDR2 FQGNSA, per germline. The CDR3 DNA follows: TGTGCCAGCAGCCCCGGGACTTACAATGAAAAACTGTTTTTT. This gives the protein CASSPGTYNEKLFF.